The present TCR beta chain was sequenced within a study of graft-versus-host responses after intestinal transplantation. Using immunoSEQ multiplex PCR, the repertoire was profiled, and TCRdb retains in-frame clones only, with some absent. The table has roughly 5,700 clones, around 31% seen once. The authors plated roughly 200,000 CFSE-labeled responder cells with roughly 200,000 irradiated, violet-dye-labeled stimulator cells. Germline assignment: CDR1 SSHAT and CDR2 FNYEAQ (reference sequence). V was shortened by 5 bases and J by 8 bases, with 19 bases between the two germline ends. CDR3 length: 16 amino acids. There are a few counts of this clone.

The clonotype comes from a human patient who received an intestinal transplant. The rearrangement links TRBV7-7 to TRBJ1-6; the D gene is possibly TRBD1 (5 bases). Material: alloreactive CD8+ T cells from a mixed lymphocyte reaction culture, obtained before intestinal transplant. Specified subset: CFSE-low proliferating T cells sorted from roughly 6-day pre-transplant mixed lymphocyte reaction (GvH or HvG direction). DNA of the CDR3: TGTGCCAGCAGCGCAAGGAAACAGGTGGCGGATTCACCCCTCCACTTT. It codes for CASSARKQVADSPLHF.